This T cell receptor (beta chain) stems from a study of blood T cell repertoires in COVID-19. Study at large: PBMCs, B-cell-depleted T cells, or T cells were the source of the cDNA or gDNA that made up the material.

This clone was recorded a few times. The CDR3 sequence is 13 residues long. V dropped 2 bases and J dropped 2 bases, with 7 bases sitting between them. CDR1 and CDR2 from the germline V gene are MNHEY and SMNVEV (reference sequence). Profiling relied on immunoSEQ multiplex PCR, and the TCRdb table lists in-frame clones only, not all of them. The sample includes roughly 100,000 clones, around four fifths seen only once; the top ten take 9.5% to 15%. This TCR derives from a human donor in a cohort sampled during active COVID-19. The specimen sequenced was peripheral blood. This sequence joins TRBV27 and TRBJ2-7; D ambiguous. The CDR3 region is CASSLRQAYEQYF. For the CDR3, the DNA is TGTGCCAGCAGTTTACGGCAGGCCTACGAGCAGTACTTC.